The following is a T cell receptor beta chain sequence with its context. The antigen is not known. The sample belongs to a study of T cell responses to AZD1222 COVID-19 vaccine. Study outcomes and limitations: Possibly, clonal diversity was underestimated; donors were largely white British and included more females. Baseline seropositives among AZD1222 recipients totaled only five or six. Spike-specific TCRs gained breadth and depth after people received two AZD1222 doses.

TCRdb's table, derived via immunoSEQ multiplex PCR, lists solely in-frame clones and lacks some. The sample holds under 150,000 clones, 85% to 90% seen once. Pooled together were second doses at about 4 or about 12 weeks. Germline CDR1 and CDR2: SGHRS and YFSETQ. V gave up 4 bases and J gave up 4 bases, with 15 bases separating them. The CDR3 consists of 16 residues. This sequence was found in an adult who received the AZD1222 COVID-19 vaccine. The chain has TRBV5-1 and TRBJ1-6; D perhaps matches TRBD1 (5 bases). The specimen was peripheral blood, collected 28 days after the second AZD1222 dose. The CDR3 is CASSPDSGSYNSPLHF. As DNA, the CDR3 is TGCGCCAGCAGCCCGGATTCAGGGAGTTATAATTCACCCCTCCACTTT.